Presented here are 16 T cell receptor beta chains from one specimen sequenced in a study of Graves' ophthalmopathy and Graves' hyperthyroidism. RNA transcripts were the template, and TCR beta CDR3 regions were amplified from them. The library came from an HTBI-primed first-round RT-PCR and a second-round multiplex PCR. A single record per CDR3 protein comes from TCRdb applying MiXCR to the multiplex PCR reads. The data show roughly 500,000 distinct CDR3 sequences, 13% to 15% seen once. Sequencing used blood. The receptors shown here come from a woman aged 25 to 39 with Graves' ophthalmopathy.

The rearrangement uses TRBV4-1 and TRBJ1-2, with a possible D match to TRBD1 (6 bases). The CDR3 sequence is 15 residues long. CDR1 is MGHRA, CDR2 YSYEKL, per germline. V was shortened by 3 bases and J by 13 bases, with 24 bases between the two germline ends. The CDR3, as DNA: TGCGCCAGCAGCCAGAGGAGCCCCCACAGGGAGTTGAGCACCTTC. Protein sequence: CASSQRSPHRELSTF.

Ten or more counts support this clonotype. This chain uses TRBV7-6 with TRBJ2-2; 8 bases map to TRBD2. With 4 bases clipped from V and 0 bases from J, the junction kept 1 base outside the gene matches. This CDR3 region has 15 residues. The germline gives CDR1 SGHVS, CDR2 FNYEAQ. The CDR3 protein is CASSWGLANTGELFF. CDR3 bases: TGTGCCAGCAGCTGGGGACTAGCGAACACCGGGGAGCTGTTTTTT.

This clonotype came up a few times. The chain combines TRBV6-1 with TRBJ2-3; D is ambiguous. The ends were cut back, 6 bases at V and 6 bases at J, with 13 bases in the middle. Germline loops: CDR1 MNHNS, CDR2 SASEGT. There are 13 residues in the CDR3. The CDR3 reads CASRRTNLDTQYF. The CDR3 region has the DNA TGTGCCAGCAGGAGAACAAATTTGGATACGCAGTATTTT.

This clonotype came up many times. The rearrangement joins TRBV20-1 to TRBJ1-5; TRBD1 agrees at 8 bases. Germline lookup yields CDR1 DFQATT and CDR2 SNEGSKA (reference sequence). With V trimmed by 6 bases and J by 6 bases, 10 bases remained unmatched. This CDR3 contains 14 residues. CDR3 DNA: TGCAGTGCCAGGGCCGACAGGGGTCTTCAGCCCCAGCATTTT. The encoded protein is CSARADRGLQPQHF.

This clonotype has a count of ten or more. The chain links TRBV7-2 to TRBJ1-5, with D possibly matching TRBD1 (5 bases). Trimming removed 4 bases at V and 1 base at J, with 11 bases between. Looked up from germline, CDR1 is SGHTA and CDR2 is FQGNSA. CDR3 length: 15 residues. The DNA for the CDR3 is TGTGCCAGCAGCTCAGGGCCGAAAAGCAATCAGCCCCAGCATTTT. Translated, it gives CASSSGPKSNQPQHF. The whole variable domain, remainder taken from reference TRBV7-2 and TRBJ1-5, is GAGVSQSPSNKVTEKGKDVELRCDPISGHTALYWYRQSLGQGLEFLIYFQGNSAPDKSGLPSDRFSAERTGGSVSTLTIQRTQQEDSAVYLCASSSGPKSNQPQHFGDGTRLSIL.

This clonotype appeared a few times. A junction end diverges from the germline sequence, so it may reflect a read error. The CDR3 DNA follows: TGTGCCGGCAGTTTGGATTTCGGAACCTCCTACGAGCAGTACTTC. Protein product: CAGSLDFGTSYEQYF. The V and J genes are TRBV12-3 or TRBV12-4 and TRBJ2-7; D uncertain. This CDR3 has 15 residues.

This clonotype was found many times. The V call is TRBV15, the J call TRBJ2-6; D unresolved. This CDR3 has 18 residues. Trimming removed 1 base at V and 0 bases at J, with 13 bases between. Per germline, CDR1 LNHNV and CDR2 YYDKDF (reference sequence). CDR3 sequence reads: CATSRVKVLDSGANVLTF. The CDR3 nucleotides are TGTGCCACCAGCAGAGTAAAGGTCTTAGACTCTGGGGCCAACGTCCTGACTTTC.

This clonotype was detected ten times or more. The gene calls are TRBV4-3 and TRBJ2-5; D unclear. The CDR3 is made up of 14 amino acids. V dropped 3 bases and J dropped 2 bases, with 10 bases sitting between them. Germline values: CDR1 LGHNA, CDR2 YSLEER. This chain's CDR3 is CASSQYRSQETQYF. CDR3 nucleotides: TGCGCCAGCAGCCAGTACCGGAGTCAAGAGACCCAGTACTTC.

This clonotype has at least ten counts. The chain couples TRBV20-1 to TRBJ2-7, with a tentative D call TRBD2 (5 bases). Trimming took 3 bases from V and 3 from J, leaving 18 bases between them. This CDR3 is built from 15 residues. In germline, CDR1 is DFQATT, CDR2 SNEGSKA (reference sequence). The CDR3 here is CSASSIRGGVYEQYF. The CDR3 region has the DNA TGCAGTGCTAGTTCGATTCGGGGTGGAGTCTACGAGCAGTACTTC.

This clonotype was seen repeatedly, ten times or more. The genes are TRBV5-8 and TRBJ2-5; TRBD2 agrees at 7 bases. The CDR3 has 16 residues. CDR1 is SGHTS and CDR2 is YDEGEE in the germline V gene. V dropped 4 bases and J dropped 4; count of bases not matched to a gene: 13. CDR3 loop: CASSLLARGFRETQYF. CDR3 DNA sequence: TGTGCCAGCAGCCTACTAGCGCGGGGTTTTAGAGAGACCCAGTACTTC.

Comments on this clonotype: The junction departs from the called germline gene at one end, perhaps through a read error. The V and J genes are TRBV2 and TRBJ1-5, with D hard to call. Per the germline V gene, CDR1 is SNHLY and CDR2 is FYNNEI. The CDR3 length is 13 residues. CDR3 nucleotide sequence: TGTGCCAGCAGTGAAGATAGCAGTCAGCCCCAGCATTTT. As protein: CASSEDSSQPQHF. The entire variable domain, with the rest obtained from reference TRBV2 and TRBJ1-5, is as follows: EPEVTQTPSHQVTQMGQEVILRCVPISNHLYFYWYRQILGQKVEFLVSFYNNEISEKSEIFDDQFSVERPDGSNFTLKIRSTKLEDSAMYFCASSEDSSQPQHFGDGTRLSIL.

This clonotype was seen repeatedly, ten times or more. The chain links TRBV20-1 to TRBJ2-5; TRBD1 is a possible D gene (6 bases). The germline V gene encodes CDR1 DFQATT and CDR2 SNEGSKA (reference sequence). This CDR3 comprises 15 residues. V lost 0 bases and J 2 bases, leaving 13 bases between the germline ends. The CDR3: CSARDSLDRQETQYF. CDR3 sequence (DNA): TGCAGTGCTAGAGATTCTTTGGACAGACAAGAGACCCAGTACTTC.

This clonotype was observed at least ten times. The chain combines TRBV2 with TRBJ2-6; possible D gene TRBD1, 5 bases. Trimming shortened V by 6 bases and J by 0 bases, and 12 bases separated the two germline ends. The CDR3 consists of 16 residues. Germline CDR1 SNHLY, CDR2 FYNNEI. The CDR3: CASRGGDSSGANVLTF. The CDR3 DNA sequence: TGTGCCAGCAGGGGCGGTGACAGCTCTGGGGCCAACGTCCTGACTTTC.

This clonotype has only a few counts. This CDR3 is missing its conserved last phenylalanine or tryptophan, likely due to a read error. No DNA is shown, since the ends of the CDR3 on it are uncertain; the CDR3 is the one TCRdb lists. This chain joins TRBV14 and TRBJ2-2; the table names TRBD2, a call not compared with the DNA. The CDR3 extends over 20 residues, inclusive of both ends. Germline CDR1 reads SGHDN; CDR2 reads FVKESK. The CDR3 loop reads CASSQVPGLELGTNTGELCL.

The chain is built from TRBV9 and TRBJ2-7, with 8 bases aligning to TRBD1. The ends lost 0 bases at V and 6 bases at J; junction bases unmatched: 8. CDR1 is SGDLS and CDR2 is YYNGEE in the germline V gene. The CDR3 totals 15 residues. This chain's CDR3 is CASSVAGTGDGEQYF. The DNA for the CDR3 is TGTGCCAGCAGCGTAGCTGGGACAGGCGACGGCGAGCAGTACTTC.

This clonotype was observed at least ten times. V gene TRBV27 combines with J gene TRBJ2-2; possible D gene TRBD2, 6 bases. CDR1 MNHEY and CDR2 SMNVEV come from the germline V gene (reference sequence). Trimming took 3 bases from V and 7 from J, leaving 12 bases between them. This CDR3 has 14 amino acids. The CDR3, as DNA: TGTGCCAGCAGTTTGGAGGGTGTGCACGGGGAGCTGTTTTTT. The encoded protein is CASSLEGVHGELFF.